One sample yielded the 24 T cell receptor beta chains listed below, sequenced in a study of CD8+CD57+ T cells in acquired aplastic anemia. CDR3 and TCR beta VDJ profiling relied on a genomic DNA template. TCRdb re-called the reads with MiXCR, one entry per CDR3 protein. The sample has about 200,000 distinct CDR3 sequences, about a third seen once. Sample: sorted CD4+, CD8+, or CD8+CD57+ T cells (not recorded which) from PBMCs. These receptors came from a human donor in good health, serving as a control.

V is TRBV5-1 and J is TRBJ1-1, with a tentative D call TRBD1 (5 bases). CDR3 size: 16 residues. V was clipped by 2 bases and J by 1 base, with 15 bases between them. The germline CDR1 and CDR2 sequences are SGHRS and YFSETQ. Written as DNA, the CDR3 is TGCGCCAGCAGCTTCCGGGGACCCCCCTCGAACACTGAAGCTTTCTTT. This translates into CASSFRGPPSNTEAFF.

Turning to this clonotype: The junction departs from the called germline gene at one end, perhaps through a read error. This CDR3 reads CTSSRSGRPYTF. Written as DNA, the CDR3 is TGTACCAGCAGTCGGTCCGGCAGGCCCTACACCTTC. This chain links TRBV2 with TRBJ1-2, with no clear D. CDR1 is SNHLY, CDR2 FYNNEI, per germline. The CDR3 has 12 residues.

This clonotype was observed a few times. The rearrangement uses TRBV12-3 or TRBV12-4 and TRBJ1-5; TRBD1 matches at 8 bases. CDR3 size: 19 residues. Losses at the gene ends were 6 bases for V and 11 bases for J; bases not matched to a gene: 27. CDR3 DNA sequence: TGTGCCAGCAGCCTCGGGGACAGGCAGGGGCAGGTCAGCCGGACGGCCCAGCATTTT. This encodes CASSLGDRQGQVSRTAQHF.

As concerns this clonotype: One junction end disagrees with the germline gene, perhaps due to a read error. V gene TRBV20-1 combines with J gene TRBJ2-3, with 10 bases fitting TRBD1. Germline loops: CDR1 DFQATT, CDR2 SNEGSKA (reference sequence). The CDR3 is 14 residues long. CDR3 in DNA: TGCAGTGTTAGAGACAGGGGGCGCACAGATGCGCAGTATTTT. Translating gives CSVRDRGRTDAQYF.

This clonotype occurred many times. The J gene is TRBJ2-7, the V gene TRBV5-1; D possibly matches TRBD1 or TRBD2 (5 bases each). Trimming left V 5 bases short and J 3 bases short, with 12 bases between. This CDR3 has 13 amino acids. In germline, CDR1 is SGHRS, CDR2 YFSETQ. The CDR3 spells CASSEGSDYEQYF. CDR3 in DNA: TGCGCCAGCAGTGAGGGGTCAGACTACGAGCAGTACTTC. The whole variable domain, filled in from reference TRBV5-1 and TRBJ2-7, reads KAGVTQTPRYLIKTRGQQVTLSCSPISGHRSVSWYQQTPGQGLQFLFEYFSETQRNKGNFPGRFSGRQFSNSRSEMNVSTLELGDSALYLCASSEGSDYEQYFGPGTRLTVT.

Points on this clonotype: A read error is possible here, since a much larger clone lies one base away. V usage is TRBV5-1 and J usage is TRBJ1-5, with D perhaps TRBD1 (5 bases). The CDR3 is 15 residues long. Germline CDR1 reads SGHRS; CDR2 reads YFSETQ. Here the CDR3 reads CVSSLHGTGNQPQHF. CDR3 DNA sequence: TGCGTCAGCAGCTTGCATGGGACCGGTAATCAGCCCCAGCATTTT.

This clonotype was seen at least ten times. This chain links TRBV20-1 with TRBJ2-1; D gene ambiguous. The CDR3 has 13 residues. Germline assignment: CDR1 DFQATT and CDR2 SNEGSKA (reference sequence). Trimming cost V 0 bases and J 6 bases, with 9 bases left between them. CDR3 sequence: CSARDYRANEQFF. In DNA form, the CDR3 reads TGCAGTGCTAGAGATTATAGGGCCAATGAGCAGTTCTTC.

This clonotype showed up many times. V is TRBV5-5 and J is TRBJ2-7; maybe TRBD1 (6 bases). The CDR3 runs to 14 residues. Deletions cut 4 bases from V and 5 bases from J, with 16 bases between. Looked up from germline, CDR1 is SGHKS and CDR2 is YYEKEE (reference sequence). The CDR3 sequence is CASSPSPQGHEQYF. The CDR3 DNA follows: TGTGCCAGCAGCCCCTCTCCGCAGGGGCACGAGCAGTACTTC.

As concerns this clonotype: A much larger clone is a single base away; this may be a read error. The chain employs TRBV19 and TRBJ2-2, with TRBD1 matching 8 bases. Germline CDR1 is LNHDA and CDR2 is SQIVND (reference sequence). The CDR3 is made up of 15 amino acids. J lost 0 bases, V lost 6 bases, and 3 bases had no gene match. CDR3 sequence reads: CASREQGANTGELFF. The CDR3 nucleotides are TGTGCCAGTAGAGAACAGGGGGCGAACACCGGGGAGCTGTTTTTT.

At least ten counts were recorded for this clonotype. The CDR3 DNA is TGCAGCGTTCGTAAGACGGGGGTCTCCACTGAAGCTTTCTTT. This encodes CSVRKTGVSTEAFF. The V call is TRBV29-1, the J call TRBJ1-1; a possible D gene is TRBD1 (5 bases). The length of the CDR3 is 14 residues. Trimming shortened V by 5 bases and J by 4 bases, and 17 bases separated the two germline ends. Germline-derived CDR1 and CDR2 are SQVTM and ANQGSEA.

This chain uses TRBV2 with TRBJ1-6, with D hard to call. With 8 bases removed from V and 3 bases from J, the gap between germline ends came to 5 bases. This CDR3 is built from 12 residues. Germline assignment: CDR1 SNHLY and CDR2 FYNNEI. DNA of the CDR3: TGTGCCAGCCACCACTATAATTCACCCCTCCACTTT. Its protein is CASHHYNSPLHF.

This clonotype has more than one count but fewer than ten. The chain combines TRBV27 with TRBJ1-5; D is undetermined. CDR3 size: 13 residues. V lost 3 bases and J lost 6, with 9 bases in between. Germline lookup yields CDR1 MNHEY and CDR2 SMNVEV (reference sequence). The chain's CDR3 is CASSFGWGQPQHF. CDR3 coding DNA: TGTGCCAGCAGTTTTGGATGGGGTCAGCCCCAGCATTTT.

This chain uses TRBV5-6 with TRBJ1-5; D may be TRBD1 (6 bases). Germline-derived CDR1 and CDR2 are SGHDT and YYEEEE. The CDR3 consists of 15 residues. Trimming shortened V by 5 bases and J by 6 bases, and 18 bases separated the two germline ends. The CDR3 loop reads CASSFLDSISQPQHF. DNA for the CDR3: TGTGCCAGCAGTTTTCTGGACAGTATTAGTCAGCCCCAGCATTTT.

In regard to this clonotype: This clone may be a read error of a much larger clone one base away. V gene TRBV11-1 combines with J gene TRBJ2-3, with 10 bases that match TRBD2. Unmatched junction bases numbered 3, after V lost 4 bases and J lost 2 bases. The germline V gene encodes CDR1 SGHAT and CDR2 FQDESV (reference sequence). This CDR3 has 15 amino acids. DNA of the CDR3: TGTGCCAGCAGCTACCTAGCGGGAGACACAGATACGCAGTATTTT. As protein: CASSYLAGDTDTQYF.

The chain couples TRBV20-1 to TRBJ1-3; 8 nucleotides align to TRBD1. V lost 2 bases to trimming and J lost 8 bases; unmatched junction nucleotides: 8. Germline values: CDR1 DFQATT, CDR2 SNEGSKA (reference sequence). The CDR3 covers 14 residues. This chain's CDR3 is CSARSTTGDHTIYF. In DNA, the CDR3 is TGCAGTGCTAGATCCACGACAGGGGACCACACCATATATTTT.

This clonotype has only one observation. This rearrangement joins TRBV25-1 to TRBJ1-4, with 7 bases lining up with TRBD1. Trimming took 4 bases from V and 6 from J; bases not matched to a gene: 8. This CDR3 has 15 amino acids. Germline lookup yields CDR1 MGHDK and CDR2 SYGVNS. In DNA, the CDR3 is TGTGCCAGCAGTGCGTTACAGGGGAGGGATGAAAAACTGTTTTTT. Protein sequence: CASSALQGRDEKLFF.

This chain joins TRBV19 and TRBJ1-6; possibly TRBD1 for D (6 bases). Germline CDR1 is LNHDA and CDR2 is SQIVND (reference sequence). V was cut by 9 bases and J by 8 bases, with 29 bases left in between. This CDR3 is built from 18 residues. This chain's CDR3 is CASSGSSGAGRIYSPLHF. In DNA, the CDR3 is TGTGCCAGCAGTGGCTCCTCAGGGGCAGGGCGCATATATTCACCCCTCCACTTT.

This clonotype was found once. The gene calls are TRBV2 and TRBJ2-5, with TRBD2 identical over 8 bases. This CDR3 region has 17 residues. Trimming took 5 bases from V and 4 from J; bases not matched to a gene: 15. Per germline, CDR1 SNHLY and CDR2 FYNNEI. The CDR3 reads CASSLGLSRGAGETQYF. The CDR3 DNA reads TGTGCCAGCAGTTTGGGACTCTCGCGGGGGGCCGGAGAGACCCAGTACTTC.

This clonotype was counted ten times or more. The chain carries TRBV29-1 and TRBJ1-2; possible D gene TRBD1, 5 bases. This CDR3 is 13 amino acids long. V lost 4 bases to trimming and J lost 1 base, with 10 bases between them. The germline V gene has CDR1 SQVTM and CDR2 ANQGSEA. CDR3 loop: CSVVDTDNYGYTF. The CDR3 bases are TGCAGCGTTGTGGACACCGATAACTATGGCTACACCTTC.

This clonotype occurred many times. This sequence joins TRBV20-1 and TRBJ2-7; a weak D match, TRBD1 (6 bases). The CDR3 is 15 amino acids. Looked up from germline, CDR1 is DFQATT and CDR2 is SNEGSKA (reference sequence). With 2 bases removed from V and 4 bases from J, the gap between germline ends came to 18 bases. CDR3 sequence (DNA): TGCAGTGCTAGAAACCCTTTACAGGGTGCGTACGAGCAGTACTTC. As protein: CSARNPLQGAYEQYF.

The chain has TRBV29-1 and TRBJ1-3; 8 bases match TRBD1. V gave up 1 base and J gave up 0 bases; unmatched junction bases: 8. Germline lookup yields CDR1 SQVTM and CDR2 ANQGSEA. This CDR3 region has 17 residues. In DNA, the CDR3 is TGCAGCGTTGAAGGGACAGGGAGTAAGGGCTCTGGAAACACCATATATTTT. It translates to CSVEGTGSKGSGNTIYF.

This clonotype was seen a handful of times. The gene calls are TRBV4-2 and TRBJ2-7; 7 bases match TRBD1. Germline V gene sequence: CDR1 LGHNA, CDR2 YNFKEQ. This CDR3 has 15 residues. V lost 1 base and J lost 3; bases outside the gene matches: 6. CDR3 loop: CASSQVGGAVYEQYF. Here the CDR3 DNA reads TGTGCCAGCAGCCAAGTAGGGGGCGCCGTCTACGAGCAGTACTTC.

This clonotype was seen many times. This sequence joins TRBV5-1 and TRBJ1-2; D is uncertain. The CDR3 consists of 16 residues. The germline gives CDR1 SGHRS, CDR2 YFSETQ. The V end was cut by 0 bases, the J end by 8 bases, with 20 bases between. This chain's CDR3 is CASSLVGRPFSEGYTF. The CDR3 DNA sequence: TGCGCCAGCAGCTTGGTTGGACGGCCGTTTTCCGAAGGCTACACCTTC.

About this clonotype itself: A junction boundary mismatches the germline segment, possibly from a read error. The gene calls are TRBV6-5 and TRBJ1-5; D call uncertain. From germline, CDR1 is MNHEY and CDR2 SVGAGI. The length of the CDR3 is 16 residues. The CDR3 loop reads CAISYSNPTFNQPQHF. The CDR3 nucleotides read TGTGCCATCAGTTACTCGAACCCCACTTTCAATCAGCCCCAGCATTTT.